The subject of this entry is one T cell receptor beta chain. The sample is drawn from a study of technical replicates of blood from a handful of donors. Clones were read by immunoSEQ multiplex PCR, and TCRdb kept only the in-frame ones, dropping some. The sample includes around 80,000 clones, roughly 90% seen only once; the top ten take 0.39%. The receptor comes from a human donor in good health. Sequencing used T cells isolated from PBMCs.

The chain's CDR3 is CACAPDRFYEQYF. CDR3 coding DNA: TGTGCCTGCGCGCCGGACAGGTTCTACGAGCAGTACTTC. The genes are TRBV30 and TRBJ2-7; 7 bases map to TRBD1. The CDR3 consists of 13 residues. The ends lost 6 bases at V and 3 bases at J; junction bases unmatched: 8. Per germline, CDR1 GTSNPN and CDR2 SVGIG (reference sequence).